This T cell receptor beta chain was recovered during a study of shared clonotypes between healthy human individuals. General study results and limits: Clonotypes shared by all four sorted-subset donors had higher generation probabilities than non-shared clonotypes.

Regarding this clone: Its antigen is unknown. The same CDR3 also results from other DNA sequences found in this sample.

V lost 0 bases, J lost 0 bases, and 2 bases stayed unmatched. The CDR3 has 15 amino acids. CDR1 SGHNT and CDR2 YYREEE come from the germline V gene (reference sequence). TCRdb's table, derived via immunoSEQ multiplex PCR, lists solely in-frame clones and lacks some. Of millions of clones in the sample, more than 80% are singletons; the top ten hold roughly 0.36%. Each donor was a Caucasian adult residing in Nashville, Tennessee. Both subsets, CD45RA+ naive and CD45RA-negative memory, were split from the CD4+ cells. The TCR originated in a man between 18 and 29 years old in good health. Some clones in this sample may be carry-over from other donors' samples. Sequenced sample: naive CD4+ T cells from PBMCs. Documented subset: CD45RA+ positively selected. This chain joins TRBV5-4 and TRBJ2-7; 8 bases match TRBD2. CDR3 sequence (DNA): TGTGCCAGCAGCTTGGGGCTAGCGGGCTCCTACGAGCAGTACTTC. Translating it yields CASSLGLAGSYEQYF.